This T cell receptor beta chain originates from a study of T-cell memory formation after mild COVID-19. Study observations and caveats: Those CD4+ clones that contracted were mainly in CM and EM (CD8+ ones in EMRA).

Notes on this clonotype: Its specificity is unknown.

TCRdb re-analysed the 5' RACE reads in MiXCR, keeping a single row per CDR3 protein. The profile shows about 400,000 distinct CDR3 sequences, less than 25% of them singletons. With 0 bases clipped from V and 4 bases from J, the junction kept 15 bases outside the gene matches. Germline CDR1 SGHTA, CDR2 FQGNSA. This CDR3 contains 20 residues. This sequence joins TRBV7-2 and TRBJ2-5; TRBD2 aligns across 12 bases. The sample consisted of PBMCs or a T cell subset sorted from them (not recorded which). The source is an adult woman who had mild COVID-19 (a few samples of this study predate the infection). Cell type and time point are not known. The CDR3 DNA reads as TGTGCCAGCAGCTTAGCGCTAGAACTAGCGGGAGGTGGAGCGAGAGAGACCCAGTACTTC. This codes for CASSLALELAGGGARETQYF.